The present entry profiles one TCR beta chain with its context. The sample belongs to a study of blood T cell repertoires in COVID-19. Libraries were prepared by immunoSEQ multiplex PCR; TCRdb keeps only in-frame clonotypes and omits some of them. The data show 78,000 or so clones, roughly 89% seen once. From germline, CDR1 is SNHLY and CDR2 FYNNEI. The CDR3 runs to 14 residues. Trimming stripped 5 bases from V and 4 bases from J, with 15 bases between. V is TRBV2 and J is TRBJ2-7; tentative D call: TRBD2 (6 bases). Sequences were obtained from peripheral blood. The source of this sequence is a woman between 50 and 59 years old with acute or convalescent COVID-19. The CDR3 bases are TGTGCCAGCAGTCGGACCGGGGGTATTTACGAGCAGTACTTC. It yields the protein CASSRTGGIYEQYF.